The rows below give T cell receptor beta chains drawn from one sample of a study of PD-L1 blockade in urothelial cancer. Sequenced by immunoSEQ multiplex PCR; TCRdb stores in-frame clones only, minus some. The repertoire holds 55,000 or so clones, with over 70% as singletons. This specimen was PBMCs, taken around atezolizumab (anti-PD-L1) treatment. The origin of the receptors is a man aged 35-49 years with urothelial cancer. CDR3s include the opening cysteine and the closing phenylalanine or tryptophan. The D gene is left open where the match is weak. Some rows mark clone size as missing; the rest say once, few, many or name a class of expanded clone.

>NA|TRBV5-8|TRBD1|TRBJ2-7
CASSRTGGDYEQYF
TGTGCCAGCAGCAGGACAGGGGGGGACTACGAGCAGTACTTC
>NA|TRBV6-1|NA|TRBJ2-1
CASRTGYNEQFF
TGTGCCAGCAGAACAGGATACAATGAGCAGTTCTTC
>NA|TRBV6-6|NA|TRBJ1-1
CASLRGGGAEAFF
TGTGCCAGCCTGAGGGGCGGGGGAGCTGAAGCTTTCTTT
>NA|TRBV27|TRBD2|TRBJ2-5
CASSFSGRVQETQYF
TGTGCCAGCAGCTTTAGCGGGAGAGTGCAAGAGACCCAGTACTTC
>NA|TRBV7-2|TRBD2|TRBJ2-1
CASSLVSSGGYNEQFF
TGTGCCAGCAGCTTAGTCTCTAGCGGGGGGTACAATGAGCAGTTCTTC
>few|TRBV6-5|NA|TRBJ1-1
CASRRGMNTEAFF
TGTGCCAGCAGGAGGGGGATGAACACTGAAGCTTTCTTT
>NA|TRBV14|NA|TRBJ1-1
CASSQDSGNTEAFF
TGTGCCAGCAGCCAAGACAGCGGGAACACTGAAGCTTTCTTT
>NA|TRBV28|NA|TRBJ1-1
CASSPRVNTEAFF
TGTGCCAGCAGTCCCCGGGTGAACACTGAAGCTTTCTTT
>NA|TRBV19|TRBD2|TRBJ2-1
CASSIGTSNEQFF
TGTGCCAGTAGTATCGGGACTAGCAATGAGCAGTTCTTC
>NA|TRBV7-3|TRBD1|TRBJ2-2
CASSALGQGAGELFF
TGTGCCAGCAGCGCGCTCGGACAGGGGGCCGGGGAGCTGTTTTTT
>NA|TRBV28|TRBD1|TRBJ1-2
CASSLATGEYGYTF
TGTGCCAGCAGTTTAGCGACAGGGGAGTATGGCTACACCTTC
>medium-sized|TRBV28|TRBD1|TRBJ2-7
CASSFGDRETYEQYF
TGTGCCAGCAGTTTTGGGGACAGGGAAACCTACGAGCAGTACTTC
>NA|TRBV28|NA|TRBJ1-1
CASSLLGGATEAFF
TGTGCCAGCAGTCTACTGGGGGGGGCCACTGAAGCTTTCTTT
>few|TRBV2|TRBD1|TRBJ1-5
CASNDRTGGPQPQHF
TGTGCCAGCAACGATAGGACAGGGGGCCCTCAGCCCCAGCATTTT
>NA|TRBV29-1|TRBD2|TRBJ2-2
CSAAGIGTSSTGELFF
TGCAGCGCTGCGGGGATTGGGACTAGCAGCACCGGGGAGCTGTTTTTT
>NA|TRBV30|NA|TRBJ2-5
CAWTGETQYF
TGTGCCTGGACAGGAGAGACCCAGTACTTC
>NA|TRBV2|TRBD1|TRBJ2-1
CASRANIAPQGTPQFF
TGTGCCAGCAGGGCGAATATCGCACCACAGGGGACGCCACAGTTCTTC
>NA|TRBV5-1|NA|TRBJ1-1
CASSLYRSENTEAFF
TGCGCCAGCAGCTTGTACAGGAGTGAGAACACTGAAGCTTTCTTT
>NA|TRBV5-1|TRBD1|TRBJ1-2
CASSLAGQDYGYTF
TGCGCCAGCAGCTTGGCCGGACAGGACTATGGCTACACCTTC
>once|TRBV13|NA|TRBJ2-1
CASTHRESSYNEQFF
TGTGCCAGCACCCACCGGGAGAGCTCCTACAATGAGCAGTTCTTC
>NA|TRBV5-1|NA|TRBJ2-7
CASRVPLSYEQYF
TGCGCCAGCAGGGTCCCACTTTCCTACGAGCAGTACTTC
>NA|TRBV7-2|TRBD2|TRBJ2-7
CASSPRSGRSSYEQYF
TGTGCCAGCAGCCCCCGGAGCGGGAGGAGCTCCTACGAGCAGTACTTC
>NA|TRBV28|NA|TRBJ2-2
CASSLQVGELFF
TGTGCCAGCAGTTTGCAGGTCGGGGAGCTGTTTTTT
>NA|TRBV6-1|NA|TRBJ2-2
CASSTAGVPGELFF
TGTGCCAGCAGTACCGCAGGGGTCCCCGGGGAGCTGTTTTTT
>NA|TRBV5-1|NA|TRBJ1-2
CASSLGGGYGYTF
TGCGCCAGCAGCTTGGGGGGGGGCTATGGCTACACCTTC
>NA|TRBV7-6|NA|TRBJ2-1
CASSYSPEQGLSNEQFF
TGTGCCAGCAGCTATTCCCCTGAACAGGGACTAAGCAATGAGCAGTTCTTC
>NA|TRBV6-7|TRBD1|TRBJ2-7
CASSRTGYEQYF
TGTGCCAGCAGTCGGACAGGTTACGAGCAGTACTTC
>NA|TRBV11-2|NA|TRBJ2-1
CASSPRLSSYNEQFF
TGTGCCAGCAGCCCTCGGTTGAGCTCCTACAATGAGCAGTTCTTC
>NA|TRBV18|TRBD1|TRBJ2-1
CASSVTGVNEQFF
TGTGCCAGCTCGGTTACAGGGGTCAATGAGCAGTTCTTC
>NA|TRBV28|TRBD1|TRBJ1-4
CATSIGDRKSGFF
TGTGCCACGAGCATCGGGGACAGAAAATCCGGTTTTTTT
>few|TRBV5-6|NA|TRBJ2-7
CASSSGLFEQYF
TGTGCCAGCAGCTCCGGGTTGTTCGAGCAGTACTTC
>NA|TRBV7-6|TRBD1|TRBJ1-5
CASSLDQRQGGNQPQHF
TGTGCCAGCAGCTTAGACCAGAGACAGGGTGGCAATCAGCCCCAGCATTTT
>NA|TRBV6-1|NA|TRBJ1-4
CASSEGTASEKLFF
TGTGCCAGCAGTGAAGGGACAGCGTCTGAAAAACTGTTTTTT
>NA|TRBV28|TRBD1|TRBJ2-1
CASQGGTGRFNEQFF
TGTGCCAGTCAGGGGGGGACAGGGAGGTTCAATGAGCAGTTCTTC
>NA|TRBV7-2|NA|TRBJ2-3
CASSSLAQAQDTQYF
TGTGCCAGCAGCTCTCTAGCGCAGGCCCAAGATACGCAGTATTTT
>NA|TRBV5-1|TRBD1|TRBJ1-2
CASSLGTGHGYTF
TGCGCCAGCAGCTTGGGGACAGGGCATGGCTACACCTTC
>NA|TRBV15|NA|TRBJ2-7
CATSRAGQQLYEQYF
TGTGCCACCAGCAGAGCCGGACAGCAGTTGTACGAGCAGTACTTC
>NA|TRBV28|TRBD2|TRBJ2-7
CASSLGGATYEQYF
TGTGCCAGCTCCCTCGGGGGGGCAACCTACGAGCAGTACTTC